These T cell receptor beta chains were read from a single sample in a study of regulatory T cells in long-lasting Graves disease. TCRdb passed the multiplex PCR reads through MiXCR, listing each CDR3 protein once. This repertoire shows approximately 440,000 distinct CDR3 sequences, 15% to 20% found once; its top ten account for over 9%. These data also formed part of another study, on T cells in Graves' hyperthyroidism and ophthalmopathy.

The material sequenced was peripheral blood mononuclear cells (PBMCs), taken at new diagnosis, from a patient treated with antithyroid drugs. The origin of the receptors is a man aged 35 to 55 with Graves disease. Each CDR3 is given with its conserved first and last residue. Fields, in order: D gene, V gene, J gene, clone size, CDR3 length, CDR3 DNA, CDR3 protein. A D gene is named only where the DNA matches it firmly. Rows may omit the clone size; those that give it use once, few, many or a size class.

>.|TRBV20-1|TRBJ2-5|many|14
TGCAGTGCTAGAGATGGGAGACTACAAGAGACCCAGTACTTC
CSARDGRLQETQYF
>.|TRBV19|TRBJ1-1|once|14
TGTGCCAGTATTCCACCCAAGAGAAACACTGAAGCTTTCTTT
CASIPPKRNTEAFF
>TRBD1|TRBV9|TRBJ2-1|many|16
TGTGCCAGCAGCGTAGGAGCGGACAGGGGGGGGAATGAGCAGTTCTTC
CASSVGADRGGNEQFF
>.|TRBV6-1|TRBJ1-5|many|15
TGTGCCAGCAGTACGCTGACCGGCTTGGGCCAGCCCCAGCATTTT
CASSTLTGLGQPQHF
>.|TRBV6-1|TRBJ2-5|many|13
TGTGCCAGCAGGGGGCTGGGCATGGAGACCCAGTACTTC
CASRGLGMETQYF
>TRBD2|TRBV12-5|TRBJ2-1|.|18
TGTGCTAGTGGTTTGGTACTGGGACTAGCGGGAGGACCGAGTGAGCAGTTCTTC
CASGLVLGLAGGPSEQFF
>TRBD2|TRBV5-5|TRBJ2-7|.|17
TGCGCCAGCAGCCAAGATGTGCCAGCGGGAGGGCCCTACGAGCAGTACTTC
CASSQDVPAGGPYEQYF
>.|TRBV24-1|TRBJ2-7|.|15
TGTGCCACCAGTGATAGCGCGTCAGTGTCCTACGAGCAGTACTTC
CATSDSASVSYEQYF
>TRBD1|TRBV30|TRBJ1-1|many|14
TGTGCCTGGAGTACGGGACAGGGTGGCACTGAAGCTTTCTTT
CAWSTGQGGTEAFF
>TRBD2|TRBV20-1|TRBJ2-3|many|15
TGCAGTGCTAGAGCTAGCGGGAGGGCCTGGGATACGCAGTATTTT
CSARASGRAWDTQYF
>TRBD2|TRBV28|TRBJ2-3|many|15
TGTGCCAGCAGTTTTACTAGCGGGGCCACAGATACGCAGTATTTT
CASSFTSGATDTQYF
>.|TRBV20-1|TRBJ2-3|many|16
TGCAGTGCTAGCGCTAGCTTCCGCTATGGCACAGATACGCAGTATTTT
CSASASFRYGTDTQYF
>TRBD1|TRBV27|TRBJ1-3|few|19
TGTGCCAGCAGTCCCCGACAGGGGACTTGGACGAACTCTGGAAACACCATATATTTT
CASSPRQGTWTNSGNTIYF
>TRBD2|TRBV28|TRBJ2-3|many|14
TGTGCCAGCAGTTATCAGGCTAGCGGAGATACGCAGTATTTT
CASSYQASGDTQYF
>.|TRBV6-2/TRBV6-3|TRBJ2-7|many|14
TGTGCCAGCAGTGAAGCGTACGGGGGCTACGAGCAGTACTTC
CASSEAYGGYEQYF
>.|TRBV14|TRBJ1-2|.|13
TGTGCCAGCAGCCACTCCGTCACCGTTGGCTACACCTTC
CASSHSVTVGYTF
>.|TRBV27|TRBJ2-7|many|15
TGTGCCAGCAGGTACTCAGGCACCACTGAGGGCGAGCAGTACTTC
CASRYSGTTEGEQYF
>.|TRBV28|TRBJ1-1|.|15
TGTGCCAGCACGCCTTCCCAGGGCACTAGAGCTGAAGCTTTCTTT
CASTPSQGTRAEAFF
>.|TRBV5-5|TRBJ2-7|.|14
TGTGCCAGCAGCTGGAGGACAGAGCACTACGAGCAGTACTTC
CASSWRTEHYEQYF
>TRBD1|TRBV12-3/TRBV12-4|TRBJ2-1|many|16
TGTGCCAGCAATGGACAGGGGAGAAGCTCCTACAATGAGCAGTTCTTC
CASNGQGRSSYNEQFF
>.|TRBV30|TRBJ2-4|many|16
TGTGCCTGGAGCCGGAGACAGGTGATTCTTGAAAACATTCAGTACTTC
CAWSRRQVILENIQYF
>.|TRBV2|TRBJ1-1|many|15
TGTGCCAGCAGTAGTCTGGGGAGCCTCAACACTGAAGCTTTCTTT
CASSSLGSLNTEAFF
>TRBD1|TRBV6-1|TRBJ1-5|once|14
TGTGCCAGCATTGGGGACAGGGGGCATCAGCCCCAGCATTTT
CASIGDRGHQPQHF
>.|TRBV2|TRBJ1-1|.|15
TGTGCCAGCAGTACTACAGGGTCCGTGAACACTGAAGCTTTCTTT
CASSTTGSVNTEAFF
>.|TRBV2|TRBJ2-7|many|14
TGTGCCAGCAGTGGAAGAGGATCCCTAGCCGAGCAGTACTTC
CASSGRGSLAEQYF
>.|TRBV4-1|TRBJ1-5|.|15
TGCGCCAGCAGCCAAGAAGGAGGGAGTAATCAGCCCCAGCATTTT
CASSQEGGSNQPQHF
>.|TRBV2|TRBJ1-5|many|12
TGTGCCAGCAGTCTTGGAGTGGTGCCCCAGCATTTT
CASSLGVVPQHF
>.|TRBV6-1|TRBJ1-5|.|14
TGTGCCAGCAGCCGGGACGGGAGCAATCAGCCCCAGCATTTT
CASSRDGSNQPQHF
>TRBD1|TRBV7-9|TRBJ1-1|.|15
TGTGCCAGCAGCGGGACAGGGCGTCAGAACACTGAAGCTTTCTTT
CASSGTGRQNTEAFF
>.|TRBV19|TRBJ1-1|few|13
TGTGCCAGTAGTATAGGTGAGGGCACTGAAGCTTTCTTT
CASSIGEGTEAFF
>.|TRBV6-1|TRBJ2-1|.|15
TGTGCCAGCAGTCCCACGGGCGGGTCTGGAGGTGAGCAGTTCTTC
CASSPTGGSGGEQFF
>.|TRBV28|TRBJ1-5|many|15
TGTGCCAGCAGCTTTCTCGGAACCGGACCTCAGCCCCAGCATTTT
CASSFLGTGPQPQHF
>TRBD1|TRBV12-3/TRBV12-4|TRBJ2-1|few|15
TGTGCCAGCAGTCACAGGACAGGGGGTAACAATGAGCAGTTCTTC
CASSHRTGGNNEQFF
>TRBD2|TRBV6-1|TRBJ2-7|.|14
TGTGCCAGCACTCCAGGGACTAGCGGGGGCGAGCAGTACTTC
CASTPGTSGGEQYF
>TRBD2|TRBV12-5|TRBJ2-1|many|13
TGTGCTAGTGACACAGGACTAGTCAATGAGCAGTTCTTC
CASDTGLVNEQFF
>.|TRBV29-1|TRBJ1-1|many|12
TGCAGCGTTGGGACGAGGAACACTGAAGCTTTCTTT
CSVGTRNTEAFF
>.|TRBV13|TRBJ2-3|many|16
TGTGCCAGCAGCTTCCTACAGGAATCCCGCACAGATACGCAGTATTTT
CASSFLQESRTDTQYF
>.|TRBV7-9|TRBJ2-3|many|11
TGTGCCAGCACGGCGGCAGATACGCAGTATTTT
CASTAADTQYF
>.|TRBV12-3/TRBV12-4|TRBJ2-1|many|15
TGTGCCAGCAGTTTCCCCTCCGGGACCTACAATGAGCAGTTCTTC
CASSFPSGTYNEQFF
>.|TRBV7-9|TRBJ2-7|few|17
TGTGCCAGCAGCTTAATTCCCAATAGGGAGGACAGTTACGAGCAGTACTTC
CASSLIPNREDSYEQYF